This T cell receptor (beta chain) originates from a study of blood T cell repertoires in COVID-19. Across the study: Sites in the United States, Italy and Spain provided acute and convalescent COVID-19 samples. T cells, B-cell-depleted T cells, or PBMCs provided the cDNA or gDNA that served as material.

Per the study methods: Amplification with reference gene primers provided the estimates of nucleated cell counts. Generated by immunoSEQ multiplex PCR, the TCRdb table keeps only in-frame clones and is missing some. V and J calls and clone size are those listed in that table; D and trimming were worked out from the DNA. The sample has about 15,000 clones, about 88% seen once. The length of the CDR3 is 14 residues. V dropped 6 bases and J dropped 0 bases, with 9 bases sitting between them. Germline-derived CDR1 and CDR2 are MDHEN and SYDVKM. This clonotype was sampled from a man aged 55 to 70 with acute or convalescent COVID-19. Sequenced material: peripheral blood. The chain carries TRBV28 and TRBJ1-3; D call uncertain. CDR3 region: CASSPGGSGNTIYF. CDR3 bases: TGTGCCAGCAGCCCGGGTGGCTCTGGAAACACCATATATTTT.